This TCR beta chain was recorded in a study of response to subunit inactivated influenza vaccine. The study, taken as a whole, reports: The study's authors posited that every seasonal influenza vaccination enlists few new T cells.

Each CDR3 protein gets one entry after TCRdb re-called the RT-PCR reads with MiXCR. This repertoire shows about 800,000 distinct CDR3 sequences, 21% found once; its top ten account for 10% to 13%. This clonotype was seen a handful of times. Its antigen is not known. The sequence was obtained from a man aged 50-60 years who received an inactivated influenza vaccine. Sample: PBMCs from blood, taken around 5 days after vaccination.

The CDR3 nucleotides read TGCAGTGCTAGAAGTCTAGCGGTCAACAATGAGCAGTTCTTC. Translated, it gives CSARSLAVNNEQFF. The chain carries TRBV20-1 and TRBJ2-1; 7 bases map to TRBD2. Germline CDR1 reads DFQATT; CDR2 reads SNEGSKA (reference sequence). CDR3 length: 14 residues. The junction had 6 bases not matched to a gene; V was cut back by 2 bases and J by 5 bases.